What follows are 20 T cell receptor beta chains derived from one specimen sequenced in a study of T cell repertoires in aging, cancer and after chemotherapy (dated by TCRdb to the late 2010s). The instrument given in TCRdb is Illumina MiSeq. Rearranged TRB sequences spanning V, D and J segments were amplified by multiplex touch-down PCR using a mixed TRB-A/B primer pool. TCRdb reprocessed the public reads (quality trimming at Q25 with fastp, clone calling with MiXCR) and kept in-frame beta chains. CDR3 protein sequences are deduplicated, and each keeps its most common genes and DNA. The sample profile shows 5,000 to 6,500 distinct CDR3 sequences; roughly 24% of them were found once. The top ten clones comprise roughly a sixth of the sample. TCR beta rearrangements were amplified from genomic DNA isolated from peripheral blood, not from sorted cells or RNA. The sequencing sample was made of blood. The receptors here all came from a human donor in good health.

This clonotype turned up a few times. V gene TRBV30 combines with J gene TRBJ1-1; D may be TRBD1 (5 bases). This CDR3 has 15 amino acids. CDR1 is GTSNPN, CDR2 SVGIG, per germline (reference sequence). Between the trimmed V and J ends, which lost 0 bases and 5 bases, there was a span of 16 bases. This CDR3 is CAWSVRALRGTEAFF. Written as DNA, the CDR3 is TGTGCCTGGAGTGTACGGGCCTTGAGGGGAACTGAAGCTTTCTTT.

This chain links TRBV4-3 with TRBJ2-5; 12 bases line up with TRBD2. Germline assignment: CDR1 LGHNA and CDR2 YSLEER. V dropped 3 bases and J dropped 2; count of bases not matched to a gene: 4. The CDR3 is 16 amino acids. The CDR3 DNA is TGCGCCAGCAGCCATCCCACTAGCGGGGGGCAAGAGACCCAGTACTTC. Amino acids: CASSHPTSGGQETQYF.

This chain connects TRBV27 to TRBJ1-1; the D gene is possibly TRBD1 (6 bases). In germline, CDR1 is MNHEY, CDR2 SMNVEV (reference sequence). The CDR3 sequence is 16 residues long. V lost 5 bases and J 6 bases, leaving 22 bases between the germline ends. CDR3 bases: TGTGCCAGCAGTACCCAAGTCGGGGGGGGCAGCGCTGAAGCTTTCTTT. Translating gives CASSTQVGGGSAEAFF.

The rearrangement joins TRBV6-1 to TRBJ2-7; perhaps D is TRBD1 or TRBD2 (5 bases each). Germline-derived CDR1 and CDR2 are MNHNS and SASEGT. Trimming shortened V by 3 bases and J by 5 bases, and 8 bases separated the two germline ends. This CDR3 comprises 12 residues. The CDR3 DNA is TGTGCCAGCAGTGAGGGGGAACACGAGCAGTACTTC. Amino acids: CASSEGEHEQYF.

This clonotype is deemed medium-sized. The chain has TRBV6-5 and TRBJ2-7; D is unresolved. CDR3 length: 16 residues. The ends were cut back, 0 bases at V and 0 bases at J, with 12 bases in the middle. The germline CDR1 and CDR2 sequences are MNHEY and SVGAGI. The CDR3 DNA reads as TGTGCCAGCAGTTACTCTCGCCTTCCCAGCTCCTACGAGCAGTACTTC. This sequence encodes CASSYSRLPSSYEQYF.

This clonotype is classed as medium-sized. This rearrangement joins TRBV6-5 to TRBJ1-1, with no clear D. This CDR3 comprises 16 residues. V lost 2 bases to trimming and J lost 4 bases, with 17 bases between them. Germline lookup yields CDR1 MNHEY and CDR2 SVGAGI. Written as DNA, the CDR3 is TGTGCCAGCAGTTACACCCCGGGGTCAGCCTCCACTGAAGCTTTCTTT. Its protein product is CASSYTPGSASTEAFF.

This chain joins TRBV4-3 and TRBJ1-2, with a tentative D call TRBD1 (6 bases). Trimming took off 1 base at V and 7 bases at J, with 16 bases between the two ends. This CDR3 region has 15 residues. The germline gives CDR1 LGHNA, CDR2 YSLEER. CDR3 region: CASSQAAGVTSGYTF. CDR3 DNA: TGCGCCAGCAGCCAAGCGGCAGGGGTTACCTCTGGCTACACCTTC.

This clonotype is classed as medium-sized. CDR3: CATSDGGWTDTQYF. In DNA form, the CDR3 reads TGTGCCACCAGTGATGGGGGTTGGACAGATACGCAGTATTTT. J is TRBJ2-3 and V is TRBV24-1; D possibly uses TRBD1 or TRBD2 (5 bases each). The germline V gene has CDR1 KGHDR and CDR2 SFDVKD. Trimming took 3 bases from V and 3 from J, leaving 9 bases between them. CDR3 length equals 14 residues.

This chain uses TRBV14 with TRBJ2-7; D is unclear. V was pared by 4 bases and J by 0 bases, with 13 bases between. The CDR3 is made up of 15 amino acids. Germline loops: CDR1 SGHDN, CDR2 FVKESK. The CDR3 here is CASSPGPRSSYEQYF. The CDR3 nucleotides read TGTGCCAGCAGCCCTGGCCCTAGGAGCTCCTACGAGCAGTACTTC.

The chain joins TRBV7-2 to TRBJ2-3; 8 bases are shared with TRBD1. Looked up from germline, CDR1 is SGHTA and CDR2 is FQGNSA. Trimming took 5 bases from V and 4 from J; bases not matched to a gene: 5. The CDR3 consists of 14 residues. This CDR3 is CASSPGQGPDTQYF. The CDR3 coding sequence is TGTGCCAGCAGCCCTGGACAGGGCCCAGATACGCAGTATTTT.

This clonotype rates as medium-sized. The J gene is TRBJ2-5, the V gene TRBV5-5, with D maybe TRBD1 (5 bases). Trimming pared 6 bases from V and 1 base from J, leaving 13 bases between. CDR1 and CDR2 (germline): SGHKS, YYEKEE (reference sequence). This CDR3 region has 14 residues. CDR3 residues: CASTWSDSQETQYF. The CDR3 DNA follows: TGTGCCAGCACCTGGTCTGACAGCCAAGAGACCCAGTACTTC. Combining the CDR3 with reference TRBV5-5 and TRBJ2-5 gives the whole variable domain DAGVTQSPTHLIKTRGQQVTLRCSPISGHKSVSWYQQVLGQGPQFIFQYYEKEERGRGNFPDRFSARQFPNYSSELNVNALLLGDSALYLCASTWSDSQETQYFGPGTRLLVL.

A single count supports this clonotype. A read error is possible here, since a much larger clone lies one base away. The chain has TRBV10-3 and TRBJ2-3; D may match TRBD1 or TRBD2 (5 bases each). Germline V gene sequence: CDR1 ENHRY, CDR2 SYGVKD. CDR3 length equals 14 residues. The CDR3 region is CAISVGGSTDTQCF. In DNA form, the CDR3 reads TGTGCCATCAGTGTTGGGGGAAGCACAGATACGCAGTGTTTT.

This clonotype is judged medium-sized. The chain couples TRBV15 to TRBJ2-1; D perhaps matches TRBD2 (5 bases). CDR1 is LNHNV and CDR2 is YYDKDF in the germline V gene (reference sequence). V was cut by 4 bases and J by 9 bases, with 16 bases left in between. The CDR3 consists of 14 residues. The CDR3 nucleotides are TGTGCCACCAGCACCAGCGGACCATTGGGTGAGCAGTTCTTC. Its protein is CATSTSGPLGEQFF.

V gene TRBV19 combines with J gene TRBJ2-7; 7 nucleotides line up with TRBD1. The CDR3 length is 15 residues. With 6 bases clipped from V and 0 bases from J, the junction kept 8 bases outside the gene matches. Germline V gene sequence: CDR1 LNHDA, CDR2 SQIVND (reference sequence). CDR3 DNA: TGTGCCAGTAGCGCATGGGACAGCAGCTCCTACGAGCAGTACTTC. Translated: CASSAWDSSSYEQYF.

This clonotype counts as medium-sized. The V and J genes are TRBV6-2 or TRBV6-3 and TRBJ2-7; D possibly corresponds to TRBD2 (5 bases). Germline CDR1 is MNHEY and CDR2 is SVGEGT. The V and J ends lost 6 bases and 2 bases respectively, with 11 bases between them. This CDR3 is built from 13 residues. The CDR3 loop is CASSARETYEQYF. The DNA for the CDR3 is TGTGCCAGCAGCGCTCGGGAAACCTACGAGCAGTACTTC.

The sample holds a few counts of this clonotype. This sequence joins TRBV10-3 and TRBJ1-3, with D possibly TRBD1 on 6 matching bases. Germline lookup yields CDR1 ENHRY and CDR2 SYGVKD. V was trimmed by 6 bases and J by 4 bases, leaving 16 bases between them. The CDR3 has 15 amino acids. CDR3 in amino acids: CAISDPGGGGNTIYF. The CDR3 DNA reads TGTGCCATCAGCGACCCCGGGGGGGGCGGAAACACCATATATTTT.

This clonotype was counted only a few times. V gene TRBV24-1 combines with J gene TRBJ1-2; TRBD1 aligns across 8 bases. The CDR3 has 14 amino acids. V lost 5 bases and J lost 4; bases outside the gene matches: 5. The germline CDR1 and CDR2 sequences are KGHDR and SFDVKD. CDR3 in DNA: TGTGCCACCAGTGCCAGACAGGGGAGCTATGGCTACACCTTC. As protein: CATSARQGSYGYTF.

This clonotype occurred a few times. This chain connects TRBV4-3 to TRBJ1-2; TRBD1 aligns across 7 bases. The CDR3 contains 15 residues. Germline assignment: CDR1 LGHNA and CDR2 YSLEER. V gave up 3 bases and J gave up 1 base; unmatched junction bases: 5. The CDR3, as DNA: TGCGCCAGCAGCCAGGGACAGCCCGGTAACTATGGCTACACCTTC. It codes for CASSQGQPGNYGYTF.

Details on this clonotype: This may come from a read error, since a much larger clone is one base off. V usage is TRBV7-9 and J usage is TRBJ2-3; 14 positions agree with TRBD2. The CDR3 has 16 amino acids. The junction had 2 bases not matched to a gene; V was cut back by 4 bases and J by 2 bases. CDR1 and CDR2 from the germline V gene are SEHNR and FQNEAQ (reference sequence). CDR3 nucleotides: TGTGCCAGCAGCTCGGGACTAGCGGGGGTCACAGATACGCAGTATTTT. Protein sequence: CASSSGLAGVTDTQYF.

This clonotype showed up just a few times. This chain connects TRBV11-1 to TRBJ2-1, with 15 bases lining up with TRBD2. In germline, CDR1 is SGHAT, CDR2 FQDESV (reference sequence). The CDR3 is 14 residues long. Trimming at V came to 5 bases and at J to 10 bases, leaving 3 bases not matched to a gene. The CDR3 DNA follows: TGTGCCAGCAGCGGGACTAGCGGGGGGACCGAGCAGTTCTTC. Protein sequence: CASSGTSGGTEQFF.